A single sample is the source of the 10 T cell receptor beta chains below, sequenced in a study of beta chain features in type 1 diabetes. Study results and caveats: Moderately but significantly shorter TCRB CDR3s were found in Type 1 diabetes patients in all four CD4+ subsets.

What these receptors recognize is not known. Expressed TCRB transcripts were sequenced, since all the RNA that had been isolated was reverse transcribed. The assay was immunoSEQ multiplex PCR, and TCRdb's table has in-frame clones only and misses some. Here the sample spans about 240,000 clones, more than 11% being singletons. The sample consisted of naive CD4+ T cells from blood. The receptors stem from a man aged 25 to 40 with type 1 diabetes.

This clone was detected a few times. V usage is TRBV19 and J usage is TRBJ1-1, with unresolved D. The length of the CDR3 is 14 residues. The V end lost 3 bases, the J end lost 0 bases, and 8 bases lay between the germline ends. CDR1 LNHDA and CDR2 SQIVND come from the germline V gene (reference sequence). The chain's CDR3 is CASSIAAMNTEAFF. CDR3 DNA: TGTGCCAGTAGTATTGCGGCGATGAACACTGAAGCTTTCTTT.

The rearrangement joins TRBV9 to TRBJ2-1; TRBD2 might be the D (5 bases). V dropped 0 bases and J dropped 2 bases, with 9 bases sitting between them. CDR3 length equals 15 residues. Germline V gene lookup returns CDR1 SGDLS and CDR2 YYNGEE. CDR3 loop: CASSVGGLPYNEQFF. CDR3 bases: TGTGCCAGCAGCGTAGGAGGGCTCCCCTACAATGAGCAGTTCTTC.

This sequence joins TRBV21-1 and TRBJ1-2; TRBD1, the D gene given by the table, was not confirmed from the DNA. TRBV21-1 is tagged as a pseudogene. This CDR3 region has 17 residues. CDR3 in amino acids: CASSVGRGDRGNYGYTF. The CDR3 DNA follows: TGTGCCAGCAGCGTGGGCAGGGGGGACAGGGGGAACTATGGCTACACCTTC.

This clone was seen a few times. The V call is TRBV30, the J call TRBJ1-2; D is undetermined. V was trimmed by 0 bases and J by 0 bases, leaving 11 bases between them. The V gene's germline CDR1 is GTSNPN and CDR2 SVGIG (reference sequence). This CDR3 has 15 residues. The CDR3 here is CAWSVLDWSNYGYTF. The DNA of the CDR3 is TGTGCCTGGAGTGTACTCGACTGGTCTAACTATGGCTACACCTTC.

There are a few counts of this clone. The genes are TRBV27 and TRBJ2-7; 10 bases line up with TRBD1. Trimming removed 4 bases from V and 3 bases from J; junction bases left unmatched: 9. Germline V gene data show CDR1 as MNHEY and CDR2 as SMNVEV (reference sequence). The CDR3 sequence is 16 residues long. The CDR3 loop reads CASSSLTGTGVYEQYF. CDR3 sequence (DNA): TGTGCCAGCAGTTCCCTTACCGGGACAGGGGTCTACGAGCAGTACTTC.

This clone was seen more than once but under ten times. CDR3 region: CASSVARQGSTDTQYF. The CDR3 region has the DNA TGTGCCAGCAGCGTAGCTAGACAGGGGAGCACAGATACGCAGTATTTT. V gene TRBV9 combines with J gene TRBJ2-3; 8 bases agree with TRBD1. The CDR3 has 16 amino acids. CDR1 and CDR2 from the germline V gene are SGDLS and YYNGEE. The J segment lost 0 bases and the V segment lost 0 bases, leaving 3 bases of the junction unmatched. The variable domain in full, completed from reference TRBV9 and TRBJ2-3, reads DSGVTQTPKHLITATGQRVTLRCSPRSGDLSVYWYQQSLDQGLQFLIQYYNGEERAKGNILERFSAQQFPDLHSELNLSSLELGDSALYFCASSVARQGSTDTQYFGPGTRLTVL.

This rearrangement joins TRBV7-2 to TRBJ1-5, with D unclear. CDR1 and CDR2 from the germline V gene are SGHTA and FQGNSA. The CDR3 covers 15 residues. Trimming pared 1 base from V and 0 bases from J, leaving 7 bases between. As DNA, the CDR3 is TGTGCCAGCAGCTTAGGAGGGATTAGCAATCAGCCCCAGCATTTT. It specifies CASSLGGISNQPQHF.

This clone was counted between two and nine times. The rearrangement links TRBV21-1 to TRBJ1-2; the table assigns TRBD1, which was not confirmed against the DNA. TRBV21-1 is reported as a pseudogene. CDR3 length: 16 residues. The CDR3 DNA reads as TGTGCCAGCAGTAAGTTAACAGGGGGCATATGTCCTGGCTACACCTTC. Translating gives CASSKLTGGICPGYTF.

CDR3 in amino acids: CAWSVRGQWESYTF. As DNA, the CDR3 is TGTGCCTGGAGTGTACGTGGGCAGTGGGAGAGCTACACCTTC. The chain links TRBV30 to TRBJ1-2; no reliable D call. Germline CDR1 reads GTSNPN; CDR2 reads SVGIG (reference sequence). CDR3 length equals 14 residues. Trimming removed 0 bases from V and 9 bases from J, with 17 bases in between.

This clone was detected a few times. The gene calls are TRBV4-2 and TRBJ2-7, with D perhaps matching TRBD2 (5 bases). Germline V gene lookup returns CDR1 LGHNA and CDR2 YNFKEQ. Trimming pared 0 bases from V and 0 bases from J, leaving 15 bases between. The CDR3 consists of 17 residues. The CDR3 protein is CASSQDTIRDSSYEQYF. CDR3 nucleotides: TGTGCCAGCAGCCAAGATACGATACGGGATAGCTCCTACGAGCAGTACTTC.